The 13 T cell receptor beta chains in this list originate from one sample, sequenced in a study of Ad26.COV2.S vaccination and SARS-CoV-2 variants. As for treatment: 15 to 20 received Ad26.COV2.S at low or high dose, single or two shots; about 5 received placebo; per-sample allocation not given. Following the first vaccine or placebo injection, samples were taken on day 63. This table comes from immunoSEQ multiplex PCR, and its TCRdb copy is limited to in-frame clones, with some not included. The table records 400,000 or so clones, approximately 86% of them present only once. Sequenced here: peripheral blood, sampled in a trial of Ad26.COV2.S vaccine versus placebo. Source of these receptors: a person between 18 and 60 years old who received the Ad26.COV2.S COVID-19 vaccine or a placebo.

This clone was seen a few times. The V and J genes are TRBV15 and TRBJ1-2; 7 bases fit TRBD1. Unmatched junction bases numbered 7, after V lost 6 bases and J lost 3 bases. CDR1 and CDR2 from the germline V gene are LNHNV and YYDKDF (reference sequence). The CDR3 contains 14 residues. The CDR3 DNA is TGTGCCACCAGTATCGACAGGGAATACTATGGCTACACCTTC. This translates into CATSIDREYYGYTF.

This chain uses TRBV7-9 with TRBJ2-2; TRBD1 matches at 8 bases. After removal of 4 bases from V and 3 bases from J, the junction contained 16 bases not matched to a gene. This CDR3 has 19 residues. CDR1 and CDR2 (germline): SEHNR, FQNEAQ (reference sequence). The CDR3 sequence: CASSSLSDRGQSDTGELFF. The CDR3 bases are TGTGCCAGCAGCTCTCTTTCCGACAGGGGCCAATCGGACACCGGGGAGCTGTTTTTT.

V and J are TRBV5-1 and TRBJ1-3; D not certain. V lost 6 bases and J 0 bases, leaving 10 bases between the germline ends. This CDR3 is built from 14 residues. Germline CDR1 is SGHRS and CDR2 is YFSETQ. The CDR3 coding sequence is TGCGCCAGCAAAGGATACATCTCTGGAAACACCATATATTTT. Translating gives CASKGYISGNTIYF.

This clone was found once. The gene calls are TRBV29-1 and TRBJ1-1; the match to TRBD1 covers 10 bases. With 7 bases clipped from V and 5 bases from J, the junction kept 10 bases outside the gene matches. CDR1 and CDR2 (germline): SQVTM, ANQGSEA. CDR3 length: 14 residues. CDR3 nucleotides: TGCAGCGCAACACCTGGGACAGGGGTAACTGAAGCTTTCTTT. Protein product: CSATPGTGVTEAFF.

This clone was counted between two and nine times. Other nucleotide sequences from this sample produce the same CDR3. The rearrangement links TRBV7-9 to TRBJ2-4, with D possibly being TRBD1 (6 bases). CDR1 and CDR2 (germline): SEHNR, FQNEAQ (reference sequence). Trimming took off 1 base at V and 4 bases at J, with 8 bases between the two ends. The CDR3 spans 14 residues. The CDR3 DNA reads TGTGCCAGCAGCTTAGGGGGGCAGAAAAACATTCAGTACTTC. It specifies CASSLGGQKNIQYF. Based on the CDR3 plus reference TRBV7-9 and TRBJ2-4, the full variable domain is DTGVSQNPRHKITKRGQNVTFRCDPISEHNRLYWYRQTLGQGPEFLTYFQNEAQLEKSRLLSDRFSAERPKGSFSTLEIQRTEQGDSAMYLCASSLGGQKNIQYFGAGTRLSVL.

A single count supports this clone. V and J are TRBV7-9 and TRBJ1-1; TRBD1 aligns across 7 bases. Germline V gene data show CDR1 as SEHNR and CDR2 as FQNEAQ (reference sequence). CDR3 size: 14 residues. Germline trimming cut 0 bases from V and 8 bases from J; bases unmatched to any gene: 6. CDR3 in amino acids: CASSLATGIFEAFF. CDR3 bases: TGTGCCAGCAGCTTAGCGACAGGGATCTTCGAAGCTTTCTTT.

The chain employs TRBV11-2 and TRBJ2-1; weak D call: TRBD2 (6 bases). With 5 bases removed from V and 8 bases from J, the gap between germline ends came to 10 bases. CDR1 is SGHAT, CDR2 FQNNGV, per germline. CDR3 length: 12 amino acids. The CDR3 loop reads CASSRDWDEQFF. The CDR3 DNA follows: TGTGCCAGCAGCCGGGACTGGGATGAGCAGTTCTTC.

The rearrangement uses TRBV6-1 and TRBJ2-7; 11 nucleotides align to TRBD1. V lost 3 bases, J lost 4 bases, and 2 bases stayed unmatched. Looked up from germline, CDR1 is MNHNS and CDR2 is SASEGT. The CDR3 loop spans 14 amino acids. The CDR3 DNA is TGTGCCAGCAGTGATGGGACAGGGGGTTACGAGCAGTACTTC. This codes for CASSDGTGGYEQYF.

V and J are TRBV19 and TRBJ1-2, with 8 bases that match TRBD1. CDR1 is LNHDA, CDR2 SQIVND, per germline (reference sequence). This CDR3 has 13 amino acids. The V and J ends lost 5 bases and 4 bases, in that order; junction bases with no gene match: 3. The CDR3 region is CASSAGTGYGYTF. CDR3 nucleotide sequence: TGTGCCAGTAGTGCCGGGACAGGCTATGGCTACACCTTC.

The chain couples TRBV6-5 to TRBJ2-7, with unresolved D. CDR1 is MNHEY, CDR2 SVGAGI, per germline. The V end lost 6 bases, the J end lost 7 bases, and 16 bases lay between the germline ends. This CDR3 is built from 13 residues. Here the CDR3 reads CASSGAPEEEQYF. In nucleotides, the CDR3 is TGTGCCAGCAGCGGAGCCCCCGAGGAAGAGCAGTACTTC.

The rearrangement joins TRBV29-1 to TRBJ1-2, with D unclear. Germline V gene sequence: CDR1 SQVTM, CDR2 ANQGSEA. Between the trimmed V and J ends, which lost 7 bases and 0 bases, there was a span of 12 bases. The CDR3 is 13 amino acids. The CDR3 region is CSARPGPNYGYTF. CDR3 sequence (DNA): TGCAGCGCCCGACCGGGCCCTAACTATGGCTACACCTTC.

The J gene is TRBJ1-5, the V gene TRBV12-5; no firm D call. Germline V gene lookup returns CDR1 LGHNT and CDR2 FRNRAP. V was pared by 6 bases and J by 4 bases, with 13 bases between. The CDR3 has 14 amino acids. CDR3 amino acids: CASGTSGLNQPQHF. The CDR3 coding sequence is TGTGCTAGTGGGACCTCGGGCCTAAATCAGCCCCAGCATTTT.

The chain combines TRBV19 with TRBJ2-2, with D possibly being TRBD1 (6 bases). Germline V gives CDR1 LNHDA, CDR2 SQIVND (reference sequence). V shed 5 bases and J shed 3 bases, with 19 bases lying between them. CDR3 length: 17 amino acids. CDR3 nucleotides: TGTGCCAGTAGTGCAACAAGAACAGGGTGGGACACCGGGGAGCTGTTTTTT. Translation: CASSATRTGWDTGELFF. Full variable domain (rest looked up from reference TRBV19 and TRBJ2-2): DGGITQSPKYLFRKEGQNVTLSCEQNLNHDAMYWYRQDPGQGLRLIYYSQIVNDFQKGDIAEGYSVSREKKESFPLTVTSAQKNPTAFYLCASSATRTGWDTGELFFGEGSRLTVL.